The clone carrying this TCR beta chain was seen a handful of times. Antigen unknown. This sample stems from a study of CD8 T cells in Susac syndrome. Broader study findings: It was acknowledged by the study that relatively few individuals were included in its TCR sequencing and HLA analysis.

The CDR3 is 16 amino acids. V lost 4 bases and J 3 bases, leaving 17 bases between the germline ends. In germline, CDR1 is MGHRA, CDR2 YSYEKL. Sequencing of TCR beta was performed on blood CD8+ T cells and on blood CD4+ T cells. The patients who served as multiple sclerosis controls were treatment-naive and had stable or active relapsing-remitting disease that fulfilled the revised McDonald criteria. An amount of RNA that ranged from about 0.45 to 1 ug was reverse transcribed with random hexamers. Amplification of TCR beta CDR3 by immunoSEQ multiplex PCR spanned 54 Vbeta and 13 Jbeta. TCRdb re-analysed the immunoSEQ multiplex PCR reads in MiXCR, keeping a single row per CDR3 protein. The table shows more than 250,000 distinct CDR3 sequences, with 92% occurring only once.

The gene calls are TRBV4-1 and TRBJ2-3; D may be TRBD1 or TRBD2 (5 bases each). This clonotype was sampled from a human donor with multiple sclerosis. The sequenced material came from CD4+ T cells from PBMCs. DNA of the CDR3: TGCGCCAGCAGCCTGGGGACGTTGGTTGGTACAGATACGCAGTATTTT. Translation: CASSLGTLVGTDTQYF.